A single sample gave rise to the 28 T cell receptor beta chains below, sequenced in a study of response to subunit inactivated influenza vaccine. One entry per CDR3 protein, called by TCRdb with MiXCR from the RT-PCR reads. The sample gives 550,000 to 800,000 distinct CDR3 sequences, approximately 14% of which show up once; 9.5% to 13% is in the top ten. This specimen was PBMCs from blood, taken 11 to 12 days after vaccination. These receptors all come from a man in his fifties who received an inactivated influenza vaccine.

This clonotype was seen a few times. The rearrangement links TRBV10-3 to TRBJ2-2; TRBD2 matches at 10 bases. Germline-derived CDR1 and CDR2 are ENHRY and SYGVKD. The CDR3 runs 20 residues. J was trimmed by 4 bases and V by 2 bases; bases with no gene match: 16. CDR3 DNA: TGTGCCATCAGTGAGCTCACTAGCGGGGCCATACGATTGGCCACCGGGGAGCTGTTTTTT. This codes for CAISELTSGAIRLATGELFF.

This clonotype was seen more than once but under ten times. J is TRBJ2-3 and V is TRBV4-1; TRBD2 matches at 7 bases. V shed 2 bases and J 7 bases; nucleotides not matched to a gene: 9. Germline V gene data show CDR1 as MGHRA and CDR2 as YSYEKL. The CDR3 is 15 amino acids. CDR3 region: CASSQLLLTSNTQYF. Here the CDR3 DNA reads TGCGCCAGCAGCCAACTCCTCCTGACTAGCAATACGCAGTATTTT.

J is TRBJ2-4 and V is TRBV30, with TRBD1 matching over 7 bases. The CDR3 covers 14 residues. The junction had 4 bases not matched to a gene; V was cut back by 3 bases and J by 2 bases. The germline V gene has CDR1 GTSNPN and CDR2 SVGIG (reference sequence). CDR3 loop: CAWSVRGPKNIQYF. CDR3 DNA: TGTGCCTGGAGCGTTAGGGGGCCCAAAAACATTCAGTACTTC.

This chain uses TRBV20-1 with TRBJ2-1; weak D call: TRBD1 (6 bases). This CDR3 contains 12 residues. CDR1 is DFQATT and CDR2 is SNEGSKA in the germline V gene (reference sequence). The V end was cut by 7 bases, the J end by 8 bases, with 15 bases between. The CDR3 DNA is TGCAGTGGGACAGTGGGTTTTGATGAGCAGTTCTTC. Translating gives CSGTVGFDEQFF.

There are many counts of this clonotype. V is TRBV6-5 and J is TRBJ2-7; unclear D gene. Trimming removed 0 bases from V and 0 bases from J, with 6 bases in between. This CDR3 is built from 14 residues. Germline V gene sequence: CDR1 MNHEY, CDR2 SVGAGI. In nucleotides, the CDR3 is TGTGCCAGCAGTTACTCGAACCCCTCCTACGAGCAGTACTTC. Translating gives CASSYSNPSYEQYF.

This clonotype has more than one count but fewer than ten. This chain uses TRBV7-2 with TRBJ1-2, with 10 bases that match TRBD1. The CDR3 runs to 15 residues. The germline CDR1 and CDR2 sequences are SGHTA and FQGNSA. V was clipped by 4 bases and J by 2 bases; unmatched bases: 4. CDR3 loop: CASSSPTGGNYGYTF. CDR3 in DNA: TGTGCCAGCAGCTCCCCGACAGGGGGCAACTATGGCTACACCTTC.

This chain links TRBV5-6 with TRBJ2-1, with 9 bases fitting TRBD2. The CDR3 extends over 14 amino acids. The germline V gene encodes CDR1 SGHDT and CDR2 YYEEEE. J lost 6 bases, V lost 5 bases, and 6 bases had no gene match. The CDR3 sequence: CASSIAGAGNEQFF. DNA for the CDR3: TGTGCCAGCAGTATAGCGGGAGCGGGCAATGAGCAGTTCTTC.

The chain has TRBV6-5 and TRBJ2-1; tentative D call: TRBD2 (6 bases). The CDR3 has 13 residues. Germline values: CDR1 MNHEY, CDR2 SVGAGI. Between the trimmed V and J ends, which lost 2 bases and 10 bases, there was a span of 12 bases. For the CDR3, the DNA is TGTGCCAGCAGTTACGCTAGAGGAGGGGAGCAGTTCTTC. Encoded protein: CASSYARGGEQFF.

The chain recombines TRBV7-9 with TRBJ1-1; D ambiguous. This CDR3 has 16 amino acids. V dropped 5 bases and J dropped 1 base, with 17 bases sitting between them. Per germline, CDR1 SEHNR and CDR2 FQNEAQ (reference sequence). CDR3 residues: CASSLWYGRGNTEAFF. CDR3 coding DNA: TGTGCCAGCAGCCTCTGGTACGGACGAGGGAACACTGAAGCTTTCTTT. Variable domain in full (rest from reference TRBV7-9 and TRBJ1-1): DTGVSQNPRHKITKRGQNVTFRCDPISEHNRLYWYRQTLGQGPEFLTYFQNEAQLEKSRLLSDRFSAERPKGSFSTLEIQRTEQGDSAMYLCASSLWYGRGNTEAFFGQGTRLTVV.

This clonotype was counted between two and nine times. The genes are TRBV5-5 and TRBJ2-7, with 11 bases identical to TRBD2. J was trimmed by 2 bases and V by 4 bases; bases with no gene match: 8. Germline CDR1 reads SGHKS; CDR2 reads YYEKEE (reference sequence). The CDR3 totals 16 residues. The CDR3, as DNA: TGTGCCAGCAGCCCGCAACTAGCGGGAGCAACCTACGAGCAGTACTTC. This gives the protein CASSPQLAGATYEQYF.

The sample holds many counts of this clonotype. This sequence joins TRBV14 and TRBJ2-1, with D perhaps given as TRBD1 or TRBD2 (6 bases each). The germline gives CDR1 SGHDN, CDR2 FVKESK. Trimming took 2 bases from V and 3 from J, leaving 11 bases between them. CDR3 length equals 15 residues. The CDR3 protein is CASSQPGADYNEQFF. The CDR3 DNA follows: TGTGCCAGCAGCCAACCGGGGGCAGACTACAATGAGCAGTTCTTC.

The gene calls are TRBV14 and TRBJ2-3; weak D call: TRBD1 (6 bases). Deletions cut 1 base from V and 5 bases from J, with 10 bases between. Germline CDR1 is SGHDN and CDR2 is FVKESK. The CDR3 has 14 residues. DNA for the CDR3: TGTGCCAGCAGCCAAGCTGGCAGGGGAGATACGCAGTATTTT. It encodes CASSQAGRGDTQYF.

The CDR3 is CASSFRAENTIYF. The CDR3 DNA reads as TGTGCCAGCAGTTTCCGGGCCGAAAACACCATATATTTT. The rearrangement uses TRBV6-2 or TRBV6-3 and TRBJ1-3; D uncertain. From germline, CDR1 is MNHEY and CDR2 SVGEGT. The CDR3 length is 13 residues. V lost 4 bases and J lost 6, with 10 bases in between.

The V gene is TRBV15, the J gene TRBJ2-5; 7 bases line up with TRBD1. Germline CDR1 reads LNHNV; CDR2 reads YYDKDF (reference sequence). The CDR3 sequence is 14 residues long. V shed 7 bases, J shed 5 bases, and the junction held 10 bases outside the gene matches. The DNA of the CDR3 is TGTGCCACCAACTCGGGACAGTCTGGGGAGACCCAGTACTTC. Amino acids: CATNSGQSGETQYF.

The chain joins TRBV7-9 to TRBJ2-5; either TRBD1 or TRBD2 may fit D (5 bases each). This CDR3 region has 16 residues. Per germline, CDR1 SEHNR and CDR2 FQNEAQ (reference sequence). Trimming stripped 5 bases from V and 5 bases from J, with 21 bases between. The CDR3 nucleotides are TGTGCCAGCAGCATGTGGTACCCCGAGGGGCCTGAGACCCAGTACTTC. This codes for CASSMWYPEGPETQYF.

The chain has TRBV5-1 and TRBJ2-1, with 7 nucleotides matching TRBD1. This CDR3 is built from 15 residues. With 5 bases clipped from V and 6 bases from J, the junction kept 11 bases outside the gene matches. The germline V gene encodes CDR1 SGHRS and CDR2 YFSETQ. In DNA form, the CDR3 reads TGCGCCAGCAGTCGCGGACAGGCGAGCGGCAATGAGCAGTTCTTC. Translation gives CASSRGQASGNEQFF.

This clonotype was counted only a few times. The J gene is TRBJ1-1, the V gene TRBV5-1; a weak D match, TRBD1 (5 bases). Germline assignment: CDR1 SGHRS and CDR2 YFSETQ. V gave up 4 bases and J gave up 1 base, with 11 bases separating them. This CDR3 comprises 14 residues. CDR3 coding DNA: TGCGCCAGCAGCGGCGGGGGTGGGAACACTGAAGCTTTCTTT. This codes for CASSGGGGNTEAFF.

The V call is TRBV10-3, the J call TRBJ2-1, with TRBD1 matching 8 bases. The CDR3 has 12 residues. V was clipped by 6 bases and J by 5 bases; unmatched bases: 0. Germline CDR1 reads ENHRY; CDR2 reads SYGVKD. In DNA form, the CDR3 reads TGTGCCATCAGGACAGGGGACAATGAGCAGTTCTTC. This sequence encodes CAIRTGDNEQFF.

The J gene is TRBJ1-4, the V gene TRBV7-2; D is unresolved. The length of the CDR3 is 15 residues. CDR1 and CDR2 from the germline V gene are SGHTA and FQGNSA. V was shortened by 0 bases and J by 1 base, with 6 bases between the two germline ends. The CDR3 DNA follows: TGTGCCAGCAGCTTAGCGGGTGGAACTAATGAAAAACTGTTTTTT. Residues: CASSLAGGTNEKLFF.

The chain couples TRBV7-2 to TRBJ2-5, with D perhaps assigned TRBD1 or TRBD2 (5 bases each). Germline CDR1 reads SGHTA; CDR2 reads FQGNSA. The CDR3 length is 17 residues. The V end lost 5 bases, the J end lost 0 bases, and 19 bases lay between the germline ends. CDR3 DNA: TGTGCCAGCAGCCCCAGAGGGGCCCCTCCTGACCAAGAGACCCAGTACTTC. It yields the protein CASSPRGAPPDQETQYF.

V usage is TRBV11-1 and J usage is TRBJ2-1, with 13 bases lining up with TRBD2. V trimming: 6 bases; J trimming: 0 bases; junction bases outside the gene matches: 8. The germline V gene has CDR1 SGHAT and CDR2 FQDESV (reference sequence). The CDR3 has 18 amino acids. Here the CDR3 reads CASREGLAGRSSYNEQFF. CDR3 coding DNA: TGTGCCAGCAGGGAGGGACTAGCGGGAAGGAGCTCCTACAATGAGCAGTTCTTC. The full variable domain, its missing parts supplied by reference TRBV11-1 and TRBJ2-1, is EAEVAQSPRYKITEKSQAVAFWCDPISGHATLYWYRQILGQGPELLVQFQDESVVDDSQLPKDRFSAERLKGVDSTLKIQPAELGDSAMYLCASREGLAGRSSYNEQFFGPGTRLTVL.

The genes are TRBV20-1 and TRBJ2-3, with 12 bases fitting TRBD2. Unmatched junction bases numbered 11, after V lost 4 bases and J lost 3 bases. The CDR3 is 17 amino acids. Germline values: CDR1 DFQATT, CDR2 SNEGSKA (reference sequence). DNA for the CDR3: TGCAGTGCTATGTCGGCTAGCGGGGGGGTAGTGACAGATACGCAGTATTTT. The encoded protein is CSAMSASGGVVTDTQYF.

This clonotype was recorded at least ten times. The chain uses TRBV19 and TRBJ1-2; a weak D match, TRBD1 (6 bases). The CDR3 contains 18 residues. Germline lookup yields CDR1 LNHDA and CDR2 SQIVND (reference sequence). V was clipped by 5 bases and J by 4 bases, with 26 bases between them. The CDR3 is CASSSGGVGDPFVYGYTF. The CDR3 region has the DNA TGTGCCAGTAGTTCCGGGGGCGTAGGGGACCCTTTCGTCTATGGCTACACCTTC. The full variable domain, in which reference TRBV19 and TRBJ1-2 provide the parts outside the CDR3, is DGGITQSPKYLFRKEGQNVTLSCEQNLNHDAMYWYRQDPGQGLRLIYYSQIVNDFQKGDIAEGYSVSREKKESFPLTVTSAQKNPTAFYLCASSSGGVGDPFVYGYTFGSGTRLTVV.

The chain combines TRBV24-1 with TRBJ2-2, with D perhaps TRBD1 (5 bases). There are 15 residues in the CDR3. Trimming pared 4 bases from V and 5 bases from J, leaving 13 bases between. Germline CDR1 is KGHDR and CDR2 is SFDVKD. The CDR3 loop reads CATSDRQGWTGELFF. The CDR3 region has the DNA TGTGCCACCAGTGACCGGCAGGGATGGACCGGGGAGCTGTTTTTT.

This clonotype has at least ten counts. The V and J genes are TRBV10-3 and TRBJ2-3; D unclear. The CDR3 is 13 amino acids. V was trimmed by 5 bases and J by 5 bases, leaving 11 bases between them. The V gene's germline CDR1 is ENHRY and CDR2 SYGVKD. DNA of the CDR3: TGTGCCATCAGTCCCGAAAACCAAGATACGCAGTATTTT. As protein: CAISPENQDTQYF.

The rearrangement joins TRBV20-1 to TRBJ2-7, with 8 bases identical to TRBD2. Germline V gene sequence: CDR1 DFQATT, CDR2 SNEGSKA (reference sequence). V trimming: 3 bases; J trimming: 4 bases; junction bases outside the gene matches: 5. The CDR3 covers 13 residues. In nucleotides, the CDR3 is TGCAGTGCTAGCGGGAGGGCCTATTACGAGCAGTACTTC. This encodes CSASGRAYYEQYF.

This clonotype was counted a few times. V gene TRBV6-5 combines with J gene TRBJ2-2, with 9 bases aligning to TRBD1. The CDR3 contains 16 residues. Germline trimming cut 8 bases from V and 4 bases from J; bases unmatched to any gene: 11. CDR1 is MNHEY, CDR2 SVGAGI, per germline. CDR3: CASLTTGTGSTGELFF. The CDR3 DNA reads TGTGCCAGCCTTACTACCGGGACAGGGTCCACCGGGGAGCTGTTTTTT.

The CDR3 DNA is TGCAGTGCTAGCGGACAGGGGCTGAACACCGGGGAGCTGTTTTTT. Protein: CSASGQGLNTGELFF. V and J are TRBV20-1 and TRBJ2-2, with 9 nucleotides matching TRBD1. This CDR3 comprises 15 residues. V lost 3 bases and J lost 1; bases outside the gene matches: 3. Germline V gene lookup returns CDR1 DFQATT and CDR2 SNEGSKA (reference sequence).